One T cell receptor beta chain is described in this entry. Its antigen remains unknown. Trimming pared 5 bases from V and 0 bases from J, leaving 11 bases between. Germline V gene data show CDR1 as MDHEN and CDR2 as SYDVKM. The CDR3 is 15 amino acids. TCRdb fed the RT-PCR reads into MiXCR, producing one record per CDR3 protein. The sample gives 500,000 to 750,000 distinct CDR3 sequences, around 15% of which show up once; approximately 12% is in the top ten. This sample is drawn from a study of response to subunit inactivated influenza vaccine. The study, taken as a whole, reports: Each seasonal influenza vaccination, the authors suggested, recruits few new T cells.

The V gene is TRBV28, the J gene TRBJ1-3; no clear D. This specimen consisted of PBMCs from blood, obtained roughly 13 days after vaccination. This receptor was taken from a middle-aged man who received an inactivated influenza vaccine. CDR3 DNA: TGTGCCAGCAGTGCCGAGGACGGCTCTGGAAACACCATATATTTT. Translation gives CASSAEDGSGNTIYF.